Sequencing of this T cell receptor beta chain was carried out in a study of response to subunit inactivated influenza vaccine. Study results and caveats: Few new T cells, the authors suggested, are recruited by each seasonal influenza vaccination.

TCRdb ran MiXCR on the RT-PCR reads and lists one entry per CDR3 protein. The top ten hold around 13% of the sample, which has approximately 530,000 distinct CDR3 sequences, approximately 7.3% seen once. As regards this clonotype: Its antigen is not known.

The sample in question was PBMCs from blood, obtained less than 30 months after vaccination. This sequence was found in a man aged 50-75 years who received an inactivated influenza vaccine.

The chain's CDR3 is CAWSAEGLALYF. Here the CDR3 DNA reads TGTGCCTGGAGTGCAGAAGGACTAGCTTTGTACTTC. The chain couples TRBV30 to TRBJ2-7; 8 bases line up with TRBD2. CDR1 GTSNPN and CDR2 SVGIG come from the germline V gene (reference sequence). The CDR3 loop spans 12 amino acids. With 1 base clipped from V and 12 bases from J, the junction kept 8 bases outside the gene matches.